The 30 T cell receptor beta chains in this list originate from one sample, sequenced in a study of vaccination and CD4 T cells after COVID-19. Their target antigens are unknown. Documented treatment: approximately 9-day PBMC culture with coronavirus spike peptide pools or control peptides (ViraFEST assay). Sequencing of the DNA from cultured CD4+ T cells was carried out with the Oncomine TCR Beta short-read assay. MiXCR, run by TCRdb on the PCR reads, gives a single entry per CDR3 protein. The table lists over 15,000 distinct CDR3 sequences, around 45% of them singletons, with 4.5% to 6% in the top ten. Sequenced here: CD4+ T cells from blood, cultured in vitro, sampled before SARS-CoV-2 vaccination. These receptors were obtained from a human donor who had recovered from COVID-19.

This clonotype was seen a handful of times. The rearrangement joins TRBV11-2 to TRBJ1-2, with a tentative D call TRBD1 (6 bases). CDR1 is SGHAT and CDR2 is FQNNGV in the germline V gene. With 5 bases removed from V and 4 bases from J, the gap between germline ends came to 17 bases. CDR3 length equals 15 residues. CDR3 coding DNA: TGTGCCAGCAGCCCGGGAGGGCGGGGGGCCTATGGCTACACCTTC. Its protein product is CASSPGGRGAYGYTF.

V usage is TRBV20-1 and J usage is TRBJ2-1; D remains ambiguous. The CDR3 covers 12 residues. The germline V and J ends were trimmed by 0 bases and 10 bases, with 10 bases remaining between them. Germline V lookup: CDR1 DFQATT, CDR2 SNEGSKA (reference sequence). DNA for the CDR3: TGCAGTGCTAGAGAGGTTAGAGCCGAGCAGTTCTTC. It codes for CSAREVRAEQFF.

This clonotype showed up just a few times. The chain is built from TRBV19 and TRBJ1-2; D is ambiguous. V was clipped by 7 bases and J by 2 bases, with 11 bases between them. The germline CDR1 and CDR2 sequences are LNHDA and SQIVND (reference sequence). The CDR3 is 13 residues long. The CDR3 coding sequence is TGTGCCAGTACCTCGACGGGGAACTATGGCTACACCTTC. Its protein is CASTSTGNYGYTF.

The V call is TRBV6-1, the J call TRBJ2-7; possibly TRBD1 for D (6 bases). V lost 6 bases, J lost 3 bases, and 6 bases lay in between. The CDR3 has 11 residues. In germline, CDR1 is MNHNS, CDR2 SASEGT. The CDR3 nucleotides read TGTGCCAGCAGGGACAGCTACGAGCAGTACTTC. This gives the protein CASRDSYEQYF.

The chain joins TRBV27 to TRBJ2-5, with a possible D match to TRBD2 (6 bases). The V end was cut by 3 bases, the J end by 6 bases, with 14 bases between. Per germline, CDR1 MNHEY and CDR2 SMNVEV (reference sequence). The CDR3 is made up of 14 amino acids. This CDR3 is CASSFLGTPKTQYF. The CDR3 DNA follows: TGTGCCAGCAGTTTTTTAGGGACTCCAAAGACCCAGTACTTC.

This chain uses TRBV4-2 with TRBJ1-2; unclear D gene. V lost 0 bases to trimming and J lost 4 bases, with 12 bases between them. In germline, CDR1 is LGHNA, CDR2 YNFKEQ. The CDR3 sequence is 15 residues long. Here the CDR3 DNA reads TGTGCCAGCAGCCAAGATCGGTCCGGTGGCTATGGCTACACCTTC. This translates into CASSQDRSGGYGYTF.

This clonotype was counted between two and nine times. The chain recombines TRBV24-1 with TRBJ2-3; possibly TRBD2 for D (6 bases). Trimming pared 11 bases from V and 2 bases from J, leaving 13 bases between. In germline, CDR1 is KGHDR, CDR2 SFDVKD. The CDR3 runs 13 residues. In nucleotides, the CDR3 is TGTGCCATCGGGACTTTCTACACAGATACGCAGTATTTT. Amino acid sequence: CAIGTFYTDTQYF.

The rearrangement uses TRBV6-2 or TRBV6-3 and TRBJ1-2; D is ambiguous. This CDR3 has 17 residues. From germline, CDR1 is MNHEY and CDR2 SVGEGT. Trimming removed 6 bases from V and 3 bases from J, with 23 bases in between. CDR3 in DNA: TGTGCCAGCAGAACCGACACCGGCCTAACAGAGTACTATGGCTACACCTTC. Translated, it gives CASRTDTGLTEYYGYTF.

V is TRBV20-1 and J is TRBJ2-7; tentatively, D is TRBD1 (5 bases). V lost 6 bases and J 4 bases, leaving 10 bases between the germline ends. The CDR3 covers 11 residues. Germline V gives CDR1 DFQATT, CDR2 SNEGSKA (reference sequence). This CDR3 is CSATRQYEQYF. For the CDR3, the DNA is TGCAGTGCCACAAGACAGTACGAGCAGTACTTC.

V and J are TRBV27 and TRBJ2-1, with 12 nucleotides matching TRBD1. V was pared by 1 base and J by 7 bases, with 5 bases of the junction left unmatched. There are 16 residues in the CDR3. Germline lookup yields CDR1 MNHEY and CDR2 SMNVEV (reference sequence). In DNA, the CDR3 is TGTGCCAGCAGTTTATTGGGACAGGGGGCAGAAAATGAGCAGTTCTTC. Protein: CASSLLGQGAENEQFF.

This clonotype was seen a few times. This sequence joins TRBV6-1 and TRBJ2-7; the D is unclear. V shed 3 bases and J shed 2 bases, with 11 bases lying between them. Germline-derived CDR1 and CDR2 are MNHNS and SASEGT. The CDR3 runs 14 residues. CDR3 DNA sequence: TGTGCCAGCAGTGATAGGGTCCCTCCCTACGAGCAGTACTTC. Its translation: CASSDRVPPYEQYF.

The rearrangement links TRBV11-3 to TRBJ2-1; TRBD1 agrees at 8 bases. J lost 0 bases, V lost 5 bases, and 3 bases had no gene match. The CDR3 sequence is 15 residues long. Germline CDR1 reads SGHNT; CDR2 reads YENEEA. CDR3 bases: TGTGCCAGCAGCCCAGGACAGGGCTCCTACAATGAGCAGTTCTTC. Its translation is CASSPGQGSYNEQFF.

This clonotype has more than one count but fewer than ten. This chain links TRBV27 with TRBJ1-5; unclear D gene. The germline V gene has CDR1 MNHEY and CDR2 SMNVEV (reference sequence). The length of the CDR3 is 13 residues. V lost 5 bases and J 5 bases, leaving 10 bases between the germline ends. The CDR3 region is CASSPNYYQPQHF. The CDR3, as DNA: TGTGCCAGCAGTCCCAACTACTATCAGCCCCAGCATTTT.

The rearrangement joins TRBV6-5 to TRBJ1-2, with D hard to call. The CDR3 is 14 residues long. Trimming stripped 2 bases from V and 7 bases from J, with 14 bases between. CDR1 is MNHEY, CDR2 SVGAGI, per germline. CDR3 protein: CASSYNRGGRGYTF. CDR3 nucleotides: TGTGCCAGCAGTTACAATCGGGGAGGTCGTGGCTACACCTTC.

This chain joins TRBV20-1 and TRBJ2-3; TRBD2 aligns across 16 bases. Losses at the gene ends were 5 bases for V and 4 bases for J; bases not matched to a gene: 12. CDR1 is DFQATT and CDR2 is SNEGSKA in the germline V gene (reference sequence). The CDR3 runs to 18 residues. CDR3 sequence: CSAPGTSGRAYTSDTQYF. CDR3 nucleotide sequence: TGCAGTGCTCCCGGGACTAGCGGGAGGGCCTATACCTCAGATACGCAGTATTTT.

This clonotype was seen a handful of times. The chain uses TRBV7-9 and TRBJ1-1; 8 bases align to TRBD1. The CDR3 contains 14 residues. Germline CDR1 and CDR2: SEHNR and FQNEAQ (reference sequence). Trimming removed 5 bases from V and 3 bases from J; junction bases left unmatched: 5. The CDR3 sequence is CASSRQGTYTEAFF. CDR3 DNA sequence: TGTGCCAGCAGCCGACAGGGGACTTACACTGAAGCTTTCTTT.

This clonotype has more than one count but fewer than ten. This chain connects TRBV27 to TRBJ2-1; 11 nucleotides align to TRBD1. The CDR3 runs 15 residues. Per the germline V gene, CDR1 is MNHEY and CDR2 is SMNVEV (reference sequence). V lost 6 bases, J lost 4 bases, and 5 bases stayed unmatched. The CDR3 region has the DNA TGTGCCAGCAGCCCTGGACAGGGGGCTTACAATGAGCAGTTCTTC. Amino acid sequence: CASSPGQGAYNEQFF.

V is TRBV7-2 and J is TRBJ2-7; D not certain. With 7 bases removed from V and 0 bases from J, the gap between germline ends came to 7 bases. This CDR3 comprises 12 residues. Germline assignment: CDR1 SGHTA and CDR2 FQGNSA. CDR3 amino acids: CASMSPSYEQYF. CDR3 DNA: TGTGCCAGCATGAGTCCCTCCTACGAGCAGTACTTC.

V and J are TRBV19 and TRBJ1-5, with TRBD1 identical over 10 bases. Germline CDR1 is LNHDA and CDR2 is SQIVND (reference sequence). After removal of 5 bases from V and 5 bases from J, the junction contained 9 bases not matched to a gene. There are 16 residues in the CDR3. The CDR3 loop reads CASSPRGQGRDQPQHF. DNA for the CDR3: TGTGCCAGTAGTCCCCGGGGACAGGGGAGGGATCAGCCCCAGCATTTT. The whole variable domain, remainder taken from reference TRBV19 and TRBJ1-5, is DGGITQSPKYLFRKEGQNVTLSCEQNLNHDAMYWYRQDPGQGLRLIYYSQIVNDFQKGDIAEGYSVSREKKESFPLTVTSAQKNPTAFYLCASSPRGQGRDQPQHFGDGTRLSIL.

V usage is TRBV11-2 and J usage is TRBJ1-1, with a weak D call TRBD1 (5 bases). In germline, CDR1 is SGHAT, CDR2 FQNNGV. The CDR3 consists of 14 residues. V lost 0 bases, J lost 7 bases, and 12 bases lay in between. CDR3 residues: CASSLDRVRFEAFF. CDR3 DNA: TGTGCCAGCAGCTTAGACAGGGTTCGTTTTGAAGCTTTCTTT.

This clonotype has just a few counts. The rearrangement uses TRBV10-3 and TRBJ1-6, with D unresolved. The germline V gene encodes CDR1 ENHRY and CDR2 SYGVKD. The CDR3 sequence is 14 residues long. V was shortened by 2 bases and J by 5 bases, with 7 bases between the two germline ends. For the CDR3, the DNA is TGTGCCATCAGTGAGACACACGATAATTCACCCCTCCACTTT. Its protein product is CAISETHDNSPLHF.

This rearrangement joins TRBV6-2 or TRBV6-3 to TRBJ1-1, with a tentative D call TRBD1 (5 bases). The germline V and J ends were trimmed by 5 bases and 5 bases, with 12 bases remaining between them. CDR3 length: 13 amino acids. Per the germline V gene, CDR1 is MNHEY and CDR2 is SVGEGT. CDR3 residues: CASSPRRGTEAFF. The CDR3 DNA follows: TGTGCCAGCAGTCCCCGGAGGGGAACTGAAGCTTTCTTT.

The chain couples TRBV5-1 to TRBJ2-4, with 8 positions matching TRBD1. The CDR3 has 14 amino acids. The germline V gene has CDR1 SGHRS and CDR2 YFSETQ. V shed 4 bases, J shed 7 bases, and the junction held 7 bases outside the gene matches. Here the CDR3 reads CASSNGQGGNIQYF. CDR3 DNA sequence: TGCGCCAGCAGCAACGGACAGGGTGGGAACATTCAGTACTTC.

This clonotype occurred a few times. V gene TRBV6-4 combines with J gene TRBJ1-5, with no clear D. CDR3 length equals 14 residues. CDR1 is MRHNA and CDR2 is SNTAGT in the germline V gene. V lost 3 bases and J 0 bases, leaving 6 bases between the germline ends. In DNA, the CDR3 is TGTGCCAGCAGTGAAGAGTATAGCAATCAGCCCCAGCATTTT. It is translated as CASSEEYSNQPQHF.

The genes are TRBV2 and TRBJ2-3; a possible D gene is TRBD1 (5 bases). The germline CDR1 and CDR2 sequences are SNHLY and FYNNEI. This CDR3 contains 14 residues. V lost 5 bases and J 1 base, leaving 10 bases between the germline ends. CDR3 sequence reads: CASSPDTRTDTQYF. CDR3 bases: TGTGCCAGCAGTCCGGACACCCGCACAGATACGCAGTATTTT. The whole variable domain, filled in from reference TRBV2 and TRBJ2-3, reads EPEVTQTPSHQVTQMGQEVILRCVPISNHLYFYWYRQILGQKVEFLVSFYNNEISEKSEIFDDQFSVERPDGSNFTLKIRSTKLEDSAMYFCASSPDTRTDTQYFGPGTRLTVL.

V is TRBV24-1 and J is TRBJ2-7; possibly TRBD1 for D (5 bases). The V end lost 8 bases, the J end lost 5 bases, and 15 bases lay between the germline ends. Germline V CDR1 and CDR2: KGHDR, SFDVKD. The CDR3 covers 13 residues. This CDR3 reads CATKSGRQHEQYF. CDR3 nucleotides: TGTGCCACCAAGTCAGGACGACAGCACGAGCAGTACTTC.

This clonotype was counted a few times. The gene calls are TRBV6-1 and TRBJ1-6; D call uncertain. CDR1 is MNHNS, CDR2 SASEGT, per germline. This CDR3 is 16 amino acids long. V dropped 2 bases and J dropped 2 bases, with 10 bases sitting between them. CDR3 in amino acids: CASSERPRTYNSPLHF. In nucleotides, the CDR3 is TGTGCCAGCAGTGAAAGACCCCGGACCTATAATTCACCCCTCCACTTT.

This clonotype was seen only a few times. The chain recombines TRBV7-2 with TRBJ1-2, with D tentatively TRBD1 (6 bases). CDR3 length equals 16 residues. Germline CDR1 SGHTA, CDR2 FQGNSA. Between the trimmed V and J ends, which lost 5 bases and 3 bases, there was a span of 19 bases. The CDR3 loop is CASSTGPTGLDYGYTF. Written as DNA, the CDR3 is TGTGCCAGCAGCACGGGACCAACAGGGCTGGACTATGGCTACACCTTC.

The chain combines TRBV7-2 with TRBJ2-5; no clear D. Per germline, CDR1 SGHTA and CDR2 FQGNSA. V shed 8 bases and J shed 4 bases, with 14 bases lying between them. The CDR3 is 13 residues long. The CDR3 region has the DNA TGTGCCAGCGCCTTGAAGCGACGAGAGACCCAGTACTTC. This gives the protein CASALKRRETQYF.

The chain couples TRBV24-1 to TRBJ2-5; 7 bases match TRBD1. Per germline, CDR1 KGHDR and CDR2 SFDVKD. V was pared by 1 base and J by 2 bases, with 3 bases of the junction left unmatched. The CDR3 totals 15 residues. For the CDR3, the DNA is TGTGCCACCAGTGATTTCGGGACAGCACAAGAGACCCAGTACTTC. Its translation: CATSDFGTAQETQYF.